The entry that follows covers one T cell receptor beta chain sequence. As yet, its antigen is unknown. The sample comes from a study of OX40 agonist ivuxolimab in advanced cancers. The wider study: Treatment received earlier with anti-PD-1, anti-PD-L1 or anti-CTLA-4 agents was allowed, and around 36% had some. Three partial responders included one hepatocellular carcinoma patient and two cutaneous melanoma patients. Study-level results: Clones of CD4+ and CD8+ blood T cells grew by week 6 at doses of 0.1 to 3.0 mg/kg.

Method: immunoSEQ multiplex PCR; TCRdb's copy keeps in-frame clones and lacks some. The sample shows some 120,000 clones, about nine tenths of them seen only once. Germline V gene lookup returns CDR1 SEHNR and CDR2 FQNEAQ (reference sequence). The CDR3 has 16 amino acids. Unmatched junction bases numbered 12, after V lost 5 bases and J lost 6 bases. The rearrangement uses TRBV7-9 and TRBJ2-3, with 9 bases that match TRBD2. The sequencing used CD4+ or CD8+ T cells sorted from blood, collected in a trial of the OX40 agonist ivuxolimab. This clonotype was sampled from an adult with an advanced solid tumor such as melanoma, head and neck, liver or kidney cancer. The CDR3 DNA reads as TGTGCCAGCAGCCCTTTCCGGCTAGCGGGACCGGATACGCAGTATTTT. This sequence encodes CASSPFRLAGPDTQYF.